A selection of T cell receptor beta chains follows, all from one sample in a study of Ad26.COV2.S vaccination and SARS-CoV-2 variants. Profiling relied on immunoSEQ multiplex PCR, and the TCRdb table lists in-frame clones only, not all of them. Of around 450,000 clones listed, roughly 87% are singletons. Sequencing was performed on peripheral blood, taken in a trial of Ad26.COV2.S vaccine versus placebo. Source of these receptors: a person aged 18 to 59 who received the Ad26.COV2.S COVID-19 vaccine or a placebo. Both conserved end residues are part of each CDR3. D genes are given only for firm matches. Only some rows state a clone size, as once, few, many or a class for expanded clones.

TGTGCCAGCAGCCTACACCCGACGGAGAACACTGAAGCTTTCTTT,CASSLHPTENTEAFF,TRBV9,TRBJ1-1,NA,NA
TGTGCCAGCGGAGACAGGGGGCATGAGCAGTTCTTC,CASGDRGHEQFF,TRBV6-5,TRBJ2-1,NA,TRBD1
TGTGCCAGCAGGGTAAACGGGGAGCTGTTTTTT,CASRVNGELFF,TRBV2,TRBJ2-2,NA,NA
TGTGCCAGCAGCGCAGCCGGGAGCTCCTACAATGAGCAGTTCTTC,CASSAAGSSYNEQFF,TRBV9,TRBJ2-1,NA,NA
TGTGCCAGCAGGAGCGGGGGTAGCACAGATACGCAGTATTTT,CASRSGGSTDTQYF,TRBV6-5,TRBJ2-3,NA,TRBD2
TGTGCCAGCAGCTTAGGGCGCAGGGATGGAAGAGGTGAAGCTTTCTTT,CASSLGRRDGRGEAFF,TRBV7-2,TRBJ1-1,few,NA
TGTGCCAGCAGTTTCTCAGCGGAACCATACAATGAGCAGTTCTTC,CASSFSAEPYNEQFF,TRBV27,TRBJ2-1,NA,NA
TGTGCCAGCAGCCTTCAAACGGACAGAATATATGGCTACACCTTC,CASSLQTDRIYGYTF,TRBV3-1/TRBV3-2,TRBJ1-2,NA,NA
TGTGCCAGCAGCTACTCGGCCTTGGGACAGGGGACCGAGCAGTACTTC,CASSYSALGQGTEQYF,TRBV6-5,TRBJ2-7,NA,TRBD1
TGTGCCAGCAGTACCCCAGGGTTAGTAGCTGAAGCTTTCTTT,CASSTPGLVAEAFF,TRBV25-1,TRBJ1-1,NA,NA
TGTGCCAGCAGCCGAGATAGACAGGGTCAGGCTTTCTTT,CASSRDRQGQAFF,TRBV7-6,TRBJ1-1,NA,TRBD1
TGTGCCAGTAGGACAGGGAACAATCAGCCCCAGCATTTT,CASRTGNNQPQHF,TRBV12-3/TRBV12-4,TRBJ1-5,NA,TRBD1
TGTGCCAGCAGCCCGGGACCCATGAACACTGAAGCTTTCTTT,CASSPGPMNTEAFF,TRBV7-3,TRBJ1-1,NA,NA